A single sample is the source of the 23 T cell receptor beta chains below, sequenced in a study of shared clonotypes between healthy human individuals. Profiled with immunoSEQ multiplex PCR; TCRdb holds only in-frame clones, not every one. The sample lists about half a million clones, approximately 85% occurring once. The specimen was PBMCs. The receptors originated from a woman between 40 and 50 years old in good health. Some clones in this sample may be carry-over from other donors' samples.

The V and J genes are TRBV28 and TRBJ1-1; possible D gene TRBD1, 5 bases. The CDR3 totals 15 residues. CDR1 and CDR2 (germline): MDHEN, SYDVKM. Trimming stripped 2 bases from V and 2 bases from J, with 12 bases between. As DNA, the CDR3 is TGTGCCAGCAGTTTAGGGGACGGAGGAAACACTGAAGCTTTCTTT. Its protein product is CASSLGDGGNTEAFF.

This chain connects TRBV2 to TRBJ2-2; tentatively, D is TRBD1 (5 bases). There are 14 residues in the CDR3. Looked up from germline, CDR1 is SNHLY and CDR2 is FYNNEI. V was cut by 7 bases and J by 1 base, with 10 bases left in between. The DNA for the CDR3 is TGTGCCAGCATGCAGGGCAGGAACACCGGGGAGCTGTTTTTT. Its protein is CASMQGRNTGELFF.

This clone was recorded a few times. The chain uses TRBV5-1 and TRBJ2-1, with a possible D match to TRBD1 (6 bases). V lost 5 bases, J lost 2 bases, and 17 bases lay in between. The CDR3 covers 16 residues. Germline loops: CDR1 SGHRS, CDR2 YFSETQ. The CDR3 sequence is CASRRTQGSAYNEQFF. The CDR3, as DNA: TGCGCCAGCAGGCGAACGCAGGGGTCCGCCTACAATGAGCAGTTCTTC.

The chain joins TRBV9 to TRBJ2-3; 9 nucleotides line up with TRBD1. J was trimmed by 9 bases and V by 0 bases; bases with no gene match: 8. The CDR3 has 15 amino acids. The V gene's germline CDR1 is SGDLS and CDR2 YYNGEE. CDR3 in DNA: TGTGCCAGCAGCGTAGCTTCTCGTGGACAGGGGACGCAGTATTTT. Residues: CASSVASRGQGTQYF.

This clone was picked up one time. At one boundary the junction diverges from the germline segment, which might be a read error. This rearrangement joins TRBV29-1 to TRBJ2-7; D not certain. The germline gives CDR1 SQVTM, CDR2 ANQGSEA. This CDR3 region has 12 residues. CDR3 nucleotides: TGCAGCGTTGGAGTCCTCTCCCACGAGCAGTACTTC. Its protein product is CSVGVLSHEQYF.

This chain links TRBV6-4 with TRBJ1-2; 9 bases match TRBD1. Germline CDR1 MRHNA, CDR2 SNTAGT. Germline trimming cut 5 bases from V and 6 bases from J; bases unmatched to any gene: 7. The length of the CDR3 is 14 residues. The CDR3 nucleotides are TGTGCCAGCAGTACTGACAGGGGGTCGAATGGCTACACCTTC. Its protein product is CASSTDRGSNGYTF.

The CDR3: CASSPPGLRIPTNEKLFF. Written as DNA, the CDR3 is TGTGCCAGCTCACCACCAGGCCTGAGGATCCCCACTAATGAAAAACTGTTTTTT. V gene TRBV18 combines with J gene TRBJ1-4; D is ambiguous. Germline CDR1 KGHSH, CDR2 LQKENI. Trimming removed 0 bases from V and 2 bases from J, with 16 bases in between. The CDR3 sequence is 18 residues long. The complete variable domain, with remaining parts taken from reference TRBV18 and TRBJ1-4, reads NAGVMQNPRHLVRRRGQEARLRCSPMKGHSHVYWYRQLPEEGLKFMVYLQKENIIDESGMPKERFSAEFPKEGPSILRIQQVVRGDSAAYFCASSPPGLRIPTNEKLFFGSGTQLSVL.

Ten or more counts support this clone. The chain employs TRBV7-8 and TRBJ2-7; D may be TRBD2 (6 bases). Trimming pared 5 bases from V and 4 bases from J, leaving 9 bases between. This CDR3 is 12 amino acids long. Germline V gene sequence: CDR1 SGHVS, CDR2 FQNEAQ. CDR3 sequence (DNA): TGTGCCAGCAGCGTCGGGAGTTACGAGCAGTACTTC. Its protein product is CASSVGSYEQYF. The full variable domain, completed using reference TRBV7-8 and TRBJ2-7, is GAGVSQSPRYKVAKRGQDVALRCDPISGHVSLFWYQQALGQGPEFLTYFQNEAQLDKSGLPSDRFFAERPEGSVSTLKIQRTQQEDSAVYLCASSVGSYEQYFGPGTRLTVT.

J is TRBJ1-2 and V is TRBV10-1; D gene unclear. This CDR3 has 14 amino acids. Germline values: CDR1 WNHNN, CDR2 SYGVQD (reference sequence). The ends were cut back, 7 bases at V and 2 bases at J, with 14 bases in the middle. The CDR3, as DNA: TGCGCCAGCATCAGGCCCCTTCCCAACTATGGCTACACCTTC. Encoded protein: CASIRPLPNYGYTF.

The table lists this clone with a few counts. The chain links TRBV28 to TRBJ2-1, with D possibly being TRBD1 or TRBD2 (6 bases each). The CDR3 consists of 15 residues. V dropped 7 bases and J dropped 8 bases, with 21 bases sitting between them. Germline V lookup: CDR1 MDHEN, CDR2 SYDVKM. The CDR3 loop is CASIPGGSMGDEQFF. The CDR3 DNA reads as TGTGCCAGCATCCCCGGGGGCTCGATGGGGGATGAGCAGTTCTTC.

The rearrangement joins TRBV18 to TRBJ2-3; 11 bases match TRBD2. There are 16 residues in the CDR3. Per germline, CDR1 KGHSH and CDR2 LQKENI. After removal of 3 bases from V and 1 base from J, the junction contained 3 bases not matched to a gene. The CDR3: CASSPSGRAGTDTQYF. DNA for the CDR3: TGTGCCAGCTCACCTAGCGGGAGGGCCGGCACAGATACGCAGTATTTT.

The rearrangement joins TRBV19 to TRBJ2-7, with 8 bases lining up with TRBD1. The germline gives CDR1 LNHDA, CDR2 SQIVND (reference sequence). V was pared by 5 bases and J by 3 bases, with 9 bases of the junction left unmatched. The length of the CDR3 is 15 residues. CDR3 sequence reads: CASSAGTGIFYEQYF. In nucleotides, the CDR3 is TGTGCCAGTAGTGCCGGGACAGGAATTTTCTACGAGCAGTACTTC.

The chain employs TRBV6-6 and TRBJ1-2, with D possibly matching TRBD1 (5 bases). CDR3 length: 14 amino acids. Trimming removed 2 bases from V and 7 bases from J, with 14 bases in between. The germline V gene has CDR1 MNHNY and CDR2 SVGAGI (reference sequence). CDR3 residues: CASSYRGEDPGYTF. The DNA for the CDR3 is TGTGCCAGCAGTTACAGGGGCGAGGACCCTGGCTACACCTTC.

The genes are TRBV11-3 and TRBJ2-7, with D unclear. Looked up from germline, CDR1 is SGHNT and CDR2 is YENEEA. V was cut by 4 bases and J by 7 bases, with 20 bases left in between. The CDR3 consists of 15 residues. The CDR3 sequence is CASSSAVGPKTEQYF. The CDR3 DNA reads as TGTGCCAGCAGCTCGGCGGTCGGACCGAAGACTGAGCAGTACTTC. The full variable domain, completed using reference TRBV11-3 and TRBJ2-7, is EAGVVQSPRYKIIEKKQPVAFWCNPISGHNTLYWYLQNLGQGPELLIRYENEEAVDDSQLPKDRFSAERLKGVDSTLKIQPAELGDSAVYLCASSSAVGPKTEQYFGPGTRLTVT.

The chain couples TRBV18 to TRBJ2-6; D ambiguous. From germline, CDR1 is KGHSH and CDR2 LQKENI. The CDR3 has 14 amino acids. Trimming shortened V by 6 bases and J by 0 bases, and 6 bases separated the two germline ends. The CDR3 DNA sequence: TGTGCCAGCTCTCTGAGCTCTGGGGCCAACGTCCTGACTTTC. It encodes CASSLSSGANVLTF.

This clone was seen only a few times. V usage is TRBV5-1 and J usage is TRBJ2-5, with 14 nucleotides matching TRBD2. J was trimmed by 5 bases and V by 4 bases; bases with no gene match: 7. The CDR3 spans 16 residues. CDR1 and CDR2 (germline): SGHRS, YFSETQ. The CDR3 loop is CASSETGTSGSETQYF. The CDR3 region has the DNA TGCGCCAGCAGCGAAACCGGGACTAGCGGGAGTGAGACCCAGTACTTC.

This chain uses TRBV20-1 with TRBJ2-2; D ambiguous. Trimming pared 5 bases from V and 2 bases from J, leaving 3 bases between. Germline CDR1 is DFQATT and CDR2 is SNEGSKA (reference sequence). This CDR3 is built from 11 residues. The CDR3 sequence: CSAGNTGELFF. CDR3 sequence (DNA): TGCAGTGCTGGTAACACCGGGGAGCTGTTTTTT.

Here the CDR3 reads CASSQDRRLLRYGYTF. CDR3 sequence (DNA): TGCGCCAGCAGCCAAGATCGTCGTCTCTTGCGGTATGGCTACACCTTC. V gene TRBV4-3 combines with J gene TRBJ1-2; D is ambiguous. The CDR3 has 16 residues. The ends were cut back, 0 bases at V and 5 bases at J, with 16 bases in the middle. Germline V gene data show CDR1 as LGHNA and CDR2 as YSLEER.

V and J are TRBV19 and TRBJ2-1; D is possibly TRBD2 (5 bases). V lost 7 bases, J lost 8 bases, and 15 bases lay in between. From germline, CDR1 is LNHDA and CDR2 SQIVND (reference sequence). The CDR3 is made up of 13 amino acids. The CDR3 sequence: CASKTNPTHEQFF. DNA of the CDR3: TGTGCCAGTAAGACTAACCCCACCCATGAGCAGTTCTTC.

The V gene is TRBV7-2, the J gene TRBJ2-2, with 8 bases that match TRBD1. The CDR3 has 15 residues. The J segment lost 4 bases and the V segment lost 3 bases, leaving 4 bases of the junction unmatched. Per germline, CDR1 SGHTA and CDR2 FQGNSA. This CDR3 reads CASSFRTGTTGELFF. CDR3 bases: TGTGCCAGCAGCTTCCGGACAGGGACCACCGGGGAGCTGTTTTTT.

The rearrangement links TRBV6-5 to TRBJ2-3; 10 bases fit TRBD2. With 5 bases clipped from V and 4 bases from J, the junction kept 6 bases outside the gene matches. From germline, CDR1 is MNHEY and CDR2 SVGAGI. This CDR3 comprises 15 residues. In nucleotides, the CDR3 is TGTGCCAGCAGTCTAGCGGGGGTTAGAGCAGATACGCAGTATTTT. This sequence encodes CASSLAGVRADTQYF.

This clone was recorded only once. The genes are TRBV14 and TRBJ2-1; no definite D call. The V gene lost 0 bases and the J gene lost 8 bases, with 5 bases spanning the gap. Germline lookup yields CDR1 SGHDN and CDR2 FVKESK. This CDR3 region has 12 residues. The CDR3 is CASSQDADEQFF. CDR3 DNA: TGTGCCAGCAGCCAAGACGCTGATGAGCAGTTCTTC. Full variable domain (remainder filled in from reference TRBV14 and TRBJ2-1): EAGVTQFPSHSVIEKGQTVTLRCDPISGHDNLYWYRRVMGKEIKFLLHFVKESKQDESGMPNNRFLAERTGGTYSTLKVQPAELEDSGVYFCASSQDADEQFFGPGTRLTVL.

The rearrangement joins TRBV6-1 to TRBJ2-7, with a possible D match to TRBD1 (5 bases). This CDR3 spans 16 amino acids. V was shortened by 1 base and J by 0 bases, with 13 bases between the two germline ends. The V gene's germline CDR1 is MNHNS and CDR2 SASEGT. The CDR3 region is CASSEGDPGISYEQYF. For the CDR3, the DNA is TGTGCCAGCAGTGAAGGGGATCCAGGGATCTCCTACGAGCAGTACTTC.